Listed below are T cell receptor beta chains from one sample, sequenced in a study of blood T cell repertoires in COVID-19. Produced via immunoSEQ multiplex PCR; TCRdb's table is partial and in-frame only. The profile shows about 440,000 clones, roughly 85% of them singletons. Sequencing used PBMCs or T cells enriched from blood (not recorded which). These receptors were obtained from a woman between 18 and 29 years old with acute COVID-19. CDR3s include the opening cysteine and the closing phenylalanine or tryptophan. The D gene is left open where the match is weak. Expanded clones are given a class, and other clones once, few, many or no size at all.

V gene	clone size	J gene	D gene	CDR3 DNA	CDR3 protein
TRBV5-1	.	TRBJ2-7	TRBD2	TGCGCCAGCAGCTTGGCCCTAGCGGGGACCTACGAGCAGTACTTC	CASSLALAGTYEQYF
TRBV2	.	TRBJ2-1	.	TGTGCCAGACCGAGGGGGGGCAACCTCTACAATGAGCAGTTCTTC	CARPRGGNLYNEQFF
TRBV24-1	.	TRBJ1-6	.	TGTGCCACCAGTTTAGGAAAGGGGCCCTATAATTCACCCCTCCACTTT	CATSLGKGPYNSPLHF
TRBV4-2	.	TRBJ2-3	TRBD1	TGTGCCAGCAGCCAAGTATCCGGGACAGGGGACGCAGATACGCAGTATTTT	CASSQVSGTGDADTQYF
TRBV27	.	TRBJ1-6	TRBD1	TGTGCCAGCAGTGGGCAGGGGGCTTGGAATTCACCCCTCCACTTT	CASSGQGAWNSPLHF
TRBV29-1	once	TRBJ1-2	.	TGCAGCGTCGGGGGGTTGGGTCAAGGTACCTATGGCTACACCTTC	CSVGGLGQGTYGYTF
TRBV9	.	TRBJ2-7	.	TGTGCCAGCAGCGTAGATACAGGATATGGCGAGCAGTACTTC	CASSVDTGYGEQYF
TRBV19	.	TRBJ2-7	.	TGTGCCAGTATGGGCTCCGCTTGGCCCTACGAGCAGTACTTC	CASMGSAWPYEQYF
TRBV7-2	.	TRBJ2-1	.	TGTGCCAGCAGCTCACCAGGAGAGCAGTTCTTC	CASSSPGEQFF
TRBV24-1	.	TRBJ2-1	.	TGTGCCACCAGTAATAGCGTGACCAATGAGCAGTTCTTC	CATSNSVTNEQFF
TRBV6-1	.	TRBJ2-7	.	TGTGCCAGCAGTGATTGGATCCAGGTCGGCGAGCAGTACTTC	CASSDWIQVGEQYF
TRBV27	.	TRBJ1-6	TRBD1	TGTGCCAGCAGTTCGAGGATAGGAGGGGGCGGATCACCCCTCCACTTT	CASSSRIGGGGSPLHF
TRBV29-1	once	TRBJ2-5	.	TGCAGCGTTGATCCCAGTTACCAAGAGACCCAGTACTTC	CSVDPSYQETQYF
TRBV21-1	.	TRBJ1-1	.	TGTGCCAGCAGCAATACGCGGGGGCGAAACACTGAAGCTTTCTTT	CASSNTRGRNTEAFF